A single T cell receptor beta chain is shown here with its context. V lost 3 bases and J 4 bases, leaving 13 bases between the germline ends. From germline, CDR1 is SGDLS and CDR2 YYNGEE. The CDR3 consists of 14 residues. The data originate from a study of blood T cell repertoires in COVID-19. The data were produced by immunoSEQ multiplex PCR, yet TCRdb's version contains in-frame clones alone and is incomplete. The sample consists of around 230,000 clones, 86% of them appearing once. This clonotype was obtained from a woman aged 40 to 50 with acute COVID-19. The chain links TRBV9 to TRBJ1-2; D ambiguous. The sequenced material came from PBMCs or T cells enriched from blood (not recorded which). The CDR3 DNA reads TGTGCCAGCAGCGGGACTGGACCGTCCTATGGCTACACCTTC. Amino acids: CASSGTGPSYGYTF.